This is a list of T cell receptor beta chains from one sample in a study of shared clonotypes between healthy human individuals. Measured with immunoSEQ multiplex PCR; TCRdb has only the in-frame clones, and not every one. The sample has more than 1,200,000 clones, approximately 98.5% seen once. Sequenced sample: naive CD4+ T cells sorted from blood. The receptors stem from a man aged 30-40 years in good health. Both conserved end residues are part of each CDR3. A D gene is named only where the DNA matches it firmly. The size field is filled for only some rows; it gives once, few, many or a size class.

TRBV6-4	15	TRBD2	TRBJ2-1	NA	CASSTGTSGSYEQFF	TGTGCCAGCAGCACCGGGACTAGCGGGAGTTATGAGCAGTTCTTC
TRBV5-1	15	NA	TRBJ1-5	NA	CASSVDSYSNQPQHF	TGCGCCAGCAGCGTTGACAGTTATAGCAATCAGCCCCAGCATTTT
TRBV5-6	15	TRBD2	TRBJ2-5	NA	CASSLWLAAEETQYF	TGTGCCAGCAGCTTGTGGCTAGCGGCGGAAGAGACCCAGTACTTC
TRBV18	11	NA	TRBJ2-1	NA	CASSRGDEQFF	TGTGCCAGCTCTCGGGGAGATGAGCAGTTCTTC
TRBV11-2	14	NA	TRBJ1-5	NA	CASSLGQANQPQHF	TGTGCCAGCAGCTTAGGACAGGCGAATCAGCCCCAGCATTTT
TRBV11-2	14	NA	TRBJ2-7	NA	CASSSLTGPGEQYF	TGTGCCAGCAGTTCCTTGACGGGACCGGGGGAGCAGTACTTC
TRBV7-9	14	NA	TRBJ2-5	NA	CASSSLAIQETQYF	TGTGCCAGCAGCTCTCTAGCGATCCAAGAGACCCAGTACTTC
TRBV30	15	NA	TRBJ1-4	NA	CAWSRSGRTNEKLFF	TGTGCCTGGAGTAGGAGCGGTAGGACTAATGAAAAACTGTTTTTT
TRBV13	16	TRBD2	TRBJ2-3	NA	CASSSGLARSTDTQYF	TGTGCCAGCAGCTCGGGACTAGCGAGGAGCACAGATACGCAGTATTTT
TRBV7-6	18	TRBD1	TRBJ2-3	NA	CASSSSITGTGDTDTQYF	TGTGCCAGCAGCTCCTCAATTACCGGGACAGGGGACACAGATACGCAGTATTTT
TRBV6-4	15	NA	TRBJ2-7	NA	CASSQEGLLSYEQYF	TGTGCCAGCAGTCAAGAAGGACTACTCTCCTACGAGCAGTACTTC
TRBV11-3	19	TRBD2	TRBJ2-7	NA	CASSCTSGRALDPGYEQYF	TGTGCCAGCAGCTGCACTAGCGGGAGGGCCCTAGATCCGGGATACGAGCAGTACTTC
TRBV11-2	16	NA	TRBJ2-6	NA	CASSLDGVTGANVLTF	TGTGCCAGCAGCTTAGATGGGGTAACTGGGGCCAACGTCCTGACTTTC
TRBV5-1	13	NA	TRBJ2-5	once	CASTTTLEETQYF	TGCGCCAGTACCACGACTCTTGAGGAGACCCAGTACTTC
TRBV10-2	18	TRBD2	TRBJ2-5	NA	CASSVRRLAGIGLETQYF	TGCGCCAGCAGTGTAAGGAGACTAGCGGGGATCGGGTTAGAGACCCAGTACTTC
TRBV6-1	12	NA	TRBJ2-1	NA	CASNWGADEQFF	TGTGCCAGCAACTGGGGGGCCGATGAGCAGTTCTTC
TRBV10-3	15	NA	TRBJ2-3	NA	CAISGGDHSTDTQYF	TGTGCCATCAGTGGAGGGGACCACAGCACAGATACGCAGTATTTT
TRBV4-3	16	NA	TRBJ1-4	NA	CASSPALKGTNEKLFF	TGCGCCAGCAGCCCAGCGCTGAAGGGAACTAATGAAAAACTGTTTTTT
TRBV5-5	16	NA	TRBJ2-7	once	CASSLDWLRNSYEQYF	TGTGCCAGCAGCTTGGATTGGTTAAGAAACTCCTACGAGCAGTACTTC
TRBV2	16	TRBD2	TRBJ2-1	NA	CASRGPGLAGAGEQFF	TGTGCCAGCAGGGGACCGGGACTAGCGGGAGCGGGGGAGCAGTTCTTC
TRBV19	15	NA	TRBJ1-1	NA	CASRMRIGSGTEAFF	TGTGCCAGTAGGATGCGAATCGGTTCGGGGACTGAAGCTTTCTTT
TRBV28	13	NA	TRBJ1-1	NA	CASMVLGIAEAFF	TGTGCCAGCATGGTCCTGGGGATCGCTGAAGCTTTCTTT
TRBV19	14	TRBD1	TRBJ1-1	NA	CASTQQGARTEAFF	TGTGCCAGTACCCAACAGGGGGCGAGGACTGAAGCTTTCTTT
TRBV5-1	16	NA	TRBJ1-1	NA	CASSLGLDFMNTEAFF	TGCGCCAGCAGCTTGGGGCTCGACTTCATGAACACTGAAGCTTTCTTT
TRBV4-1	13	NA	TRBJ2-7	NA	CASSQLPFGKQYF	TGCGCCAGCAGCCAATTGCCATTCGGGAAGCAGTACTTC
TRBV27	13	NA	TRBJ2-1	NA	CASSQTQGNEQFF	TGTGCCAGCAGTCAAACCCAGGGCAATGAGCAGTTCTTC
TRBV11-2	17	TRBD2	TRBJ2-7	NA	CASSFGPSGSRGSEQYF	TGTGCCAGCAGCTTCGGTCCTAGCGGGAGTCGAGGAAGCGAGCAGTACTTC
TRBV5-1	16	NA	TRBJ2-2	NA	CASSSQPGGRAGELFF	TGCGCCAGCAGCTCCCAACCCGGGGGGCGAGCCGGGGAGCTGTTTTTT
TRBV18	15	NA	TRBJ2-3	NA	CASSPPRPSTDTQYF	TGTGCCAGCTCACCCCCGAGGCCGAGCACAGATACGCAGTATTTT
TRBV28	18	TRBD1	TRBJ1-5	NA	CASSLWPPDRGRNQPQHF	TGTGCCAGCAGTTTATGGCCCCCCGACAGGGGACGCAATCAGCCCCAGCATTTT
TRBV28	15	TRBD2	TRBJ2-7	NA	CASSFDIAGSYEQYF	TGTGCCAGCAGTTTTGATATAGCGGGCAGCTACGAGCAGTACTTC
TRBV9	14	NA	TRBJ2-2	NA	CASSVYGSSGELFF	TGTGCCAGCAGCGTATATGGGTCCTCCGGGGAGCTGTTTTTT
TRBV7-9	14	NA	TRBJ2-2	NA	CASSLAGTTGELFF	TGTGCCAGCAGCTTAGCAGGGACCACCGGGGAGCTGTTTTTT
TRBV5-4	12	NA	TRBJ2-7	NA	CASDGAEYEQYF	TGTGCCAGCGATGGGGCTGAGTACGAGCAGTACTTC
TRBV5-1	13	NA	TRBJ2-5	NA	CASSFSYQETQYF	TGCGCCAGCAGCTTCAGTTATCAAGAGACCCAGTACTTC
TRBV21-1	14	NA	TRBJ2-7	NA	CASRSVHVLDEQYF	TGTGCCAGCAGATCCGTACACGTGTTAGACGAGCAGTACTTC
TRBV7-3	13	TRBD1	TRBJ2-1	NA	CASSPSQGSEQFF	TGTGCCAGCAGCCCATCACAGGGGAGTGAGCAGTTCTTC
TRBV5-5	15	NA	TRBJ1-3	NA	CASSYRQGSGNTIYF	TGTGCCAGCAGCTACCGGCAGGGCTCTGGAAACACCATATATTTT
TRBV4-1	14	NA	TRBJ1-2	few	CASSQEGRGYGYTF	TGCGCCAGCAGCCAAGAGGGACGTGGCTATGGCTACACCTTC
TRBV28	15	TRBD2	TRBJ2-1	NA	CASLGASGSNGEQFF	TGTGCCAGTTTGGGGGCTAGCGGGAGTAATGGTGAGCAGTTCTTC
TRBV5-1	15	TRBD2	TRBJ2-7	NA	CASSFLPGGSYEQYF	TGCGCCAGCAGCTTTCTGCCGGGAGGCTCCTACGAGCAGTACTTC
TRBV18	14	NA	TRBJ1-2	NA	CASSPGRTNYGYTF	TGTGCCAGCTCACCGGGCAGAACTAACTATGGCTACACCTTC
TRBV5-1	13	NA	TRBJ2-2	NA	CASSLGAPGELFF	TGCGCCAGCAGCTTGGGAGCGCCCGGGGAGCTGTTTTTT
TRBV20-1	11	TRBD1	TRBJ2-5	NA	CSPTGEETQYF	TGCAGCCCGACAGGGGAAGAGACCCAGTACTTC
TRBV7-2	13	TRBD2	TRBJ2-7	NA	CASRGEGSYEQYF	TGTGCCAGCAGAGGGGAGGGTTCCTACGAGCAGTACTTC
TRBV6-5	15	TRBD1	TRBJ1-3	once	CASSGTGYPGNTIYF	TGTGCCAGCAGCGGGACAGGATACCCTGGAAACACCATATATTTT
TRBV2	12	TRBD1	TRBJ2-5	NA	CASHRGQETQYF	TGTGCCAGCCACAGGGGGCAAGAGACCCAGTACTTC
TRBV20-1	11	NA	TRBJ1-1	NA	CSAPLGTEAFF	TGCAGTGCCCCACTTGGCACTGAAGCTTTCTTT
TRBV6-1	13	NA	TRBJ2-7	NA	CASSENTYYEQYF	TGTGCCAGCAGTGAAAATACCTACTACGAGCAGTACTTC
TRBV30	19	NA	TRBJ2-3	NA	CAWGGTGTLLVSPPDTQYF	TGTGCCTGGGGTGGAACCGGGACCCTATTGGTGTCCCCCCCAGATACGCAGTATTTT
TRBV5-1	13	NA	TRBJ2-7	NA	CASSLAGSYEQYF	TGCGCCAGCAGCTTGGCAGGAAGCTACGAGCAGTACTTC
TRBV5-4	15	TRBD1	TRBJ1-1	NA	CASSPRQGSNTEAFF	TGTGCCAGCAGCCCTCGACAGGGATCTAACACTGAAGCTTTCTTT
TRBV27	15	NA	TRBJ2-7	NA	CASSNRESRGYEQYF	TGTGCCAGCAGTAACCGGGAGAGCAGGGGGTACGAGCAGTACTTC
TRBV6-5	11	NA	TRBJ1-1	NA	CASSSPAGAFF	TGTGCCAGCTCGTCTCCGGCCGGAGCTTTCTTT
TRBV28	15	NA	TRBJ1-4	once	CASRTYGTANEKLFF	TGTGCCAGCAGAACTTACGGGACGGCTAATGAAAAACTGTTTTTT